This T cell receptor (beta chain) was profiled in a study of T-cell memory formation after mild COVID-19. TCRdb re-called the 5' RACE reads through MiXCR, storing one row per CDR3 protein. The top ten hold approximately 8.4% of the sample, which has 450,000 to 650,000 distinct CDR3 sequences, approximately 21% seen once. This clonotype was observed a few times. The J segment lost 1 base and the V segment lost 5 bases, leaving 9 bases of the junction unmatched. Germline CDR1 is KGHDR and CDR2 is SFDVKD. The CDR3 is 17 amino acids. This receptor was taken from an adult woman who had mild COVID-19 (a few samples of this study predate the infection). Cell type and time point are not known. The chain joins TRBV24-1 to TRBJ2-1; 8 nucleotides agree with TRBD2. The sample comprised PBMCs or a T cell subset sorted from them (not recorded which). The CDR3 coding sequence is TGTGCCACCAGTGGAATGGAGCGGGAGTTTTCCTACAATGAGCAGTTCTTC. Protein product: CATSGMEREFSYNEQFF.